What follows are 19 T cell receptor beta chains derived from one specimen sequenced in a study of cytomegalovirus exposure and HLA in healthy donors (dated by TCRdb to between 2016 and 2019). Libraries were constructed by the immunoSEQ multiplex PCR assay. For the multiplex PCR, a mixture combining 60 forward primers for TCR Vbeta segments and 13 reverse primers for TCR Jbeta segments was used. As stored in TCRdb, this immuneACCESS dataset retains in-frame rearrangements with V and J assigned. A fraction of the clones does not appear; measured against another copy, unresolved V genes explain less than half of the discrepancy, and the remainder lacks a known reason. The sample data list 100,000 to 150,000 clones, and about 78% of these were observed just once. The ten largest clones take up roughly 1.5% of the sample. The sequenced sample consisted of PBMCs. All receptors derive from a female donor in good health and CMV-seronegative.

This clone was counted between two and nine times. The chain recombines TRBV7-9 with TRBJ2-7; D may be TRBD1 (6 bases). Trimming shortened V by 3 bases and J by 6 bases, and 12 bases separated the two germline ends. In germline, CDR1 is SEHNR, CDR2 FQNEAQ (reference sequence). The CDR3 spans 13 residues. The CDR3 loop is CASSFQGRGEQYF. The CDR3 coding sequence is TGTGCCAGCAGCTTTCAGGGGAGAGGCGAGCAGTACTTC.

The chain couples TRBV11-2 to TRBJ2-7; D is uncertain. The CDR3 sequence is 13 residues long. Germline V gives CDR1 SGHAT, CDR2 FQNNGV. Trimming took 1 base from V and 3 from J, leaving 7 bases between them. CDR3 in DNA: TGTGCCAGCAGCTTAGGCGTATACTACGAGCAGTACTTC. Its protein is CASSLGVYYEQYF.

This rearrangement joins TRBV6-4 to TRBJ2-3; TRBD2 agrees at 8 bases. The CDR3 contains 15 residues. Germline V gene lookup returns CDR1 MRHNA and CDR2 SNTAGT. Trimming at V came to 6 bases and at J to 4 bases, leaving 9 bases not matched to a gene. The CDR3 region has the DNA TGTGCCAGCAGGCCGAAAGCGGGAGCCGCAGATACGCAGTATTTT. This gives the protein CASRPKAGAADTQYF.

The chain has TRBV29-1 and TRBJ1-1; D remains ambiguous. The V and J ends lost 2 bases and 7 bases respectively, with 11 bases between them. The germline gives CDR1 SQVTM, CDR2 ANQGSEA. The CDR3 totals 12 residues. This chain's CDR3 is CSVEFSSNEAFF. The CDR3, as DNA: TGCAGCGTTGAATTTAGCTCCAATGAAGCTTTCTTT.

V and J are TRBV16 and TRBJ2-7; 9 nucleotides match TRBD2. Germline V gene sequence: CDR1 KGHSY, CDR2 FQNENV. J was trimmed by 3 bases and V by 2 bases; bases with no gene match: 2. The CDR3 is 14 amino acids. CDR3 loop: CASSQGRGGYEQYF. CDR3 in DNA: TGTGCCAGCAGCCAAGGGCGGGGGGGCTACGAGCAGTACTTC.

This sequence joins TRBV28 and TRBJ1-5, with D tentatively TRBD1 (5 bases). Germline-derived CDR1 and CDR2 are MDHEN and SYDVKM. V was cut by 6 bases and J by 2 bases, with 11 bases left in between. This CDR3 has 14 amino acids. The DNA of the CDR3 is TGTGCCAGCAGGCGGGGACCGCGCAATCAGCCCCAGCATTTT. Its translation: CASRRGPRNQPQHF.

The rearrangement uses TRBV29-1 and TRBJ2-2; TRBD1 matches 7 bases. The CDR3 is 13 residues long. J gave up 1 base and V 5 bases, and 1 base lay outside the gene matches. Germline V gene data show CDR1 as SQVTM and CDR2 as ANQGSEA. The CDR3 here is CSVRTGNTGELFF. CDR3 in DNA: TGCAGCGTTCGGACAGGGAACACCGGGGAGCTGTTTTTT.

This sequence joins TRBV25-1 and TRBJ2-1, with 7 bases that match TRBD1. The CDR3 loop spans 14 amino acids. V gave up 4 bases and J gave up 7 bases; unmatched junction bases: 7. Germline CDR1 and CDR2: MGHDK and SYGVNS. The CDR3 is CASSAPGQWNEQFF. CDR3 in DNA: TGTGCCAGCAGTGCTCCGGGACAGTGGAATGAGCAGTTCTTC.

This clone came up a few times. The chain links TRBV7-7 to TRBJ2-3; TRBD1 matches 10 bases. Looked up from germline, CDR1 is SSHAT and CDR2 is FNYEAQ (reference sequence). V dropped 5 bases and J dropped 4; count of bases not matched to a gene: 3. CDR3 size: 14 residues. The CDR3 is CASSPGQGPDTQYF. CDR3 sequence (DNA): TGTGCCAGCAGCCCGGGACAGGGGCCAGATACGCAGTATTTT.

This chain connects TRBV19 to TRBJ1-4, with 8 positions matching TRBD1. V lost 5 bases to trimming and J lost 6 bases; unmatched junction nucleotides: 5. The CDR3 spans 14 residues. The germline gives CDR1 LNHDA, CDR2 SQIVND (reference sequence). For the CDR3, the DNA is TGTGCCAGTAGTGACAGGGGCGCGGATGAAAAACTGTTTTTT. Amino acids: CASSDRGADEKLFF. Complete variable domain (other parts from reference TRBV19 and TRBJ1-4): DGGITQSPKYLFRKEGQNVTLSCEQNLNHDAMYWYRQDPGQGLRLIYYSQIVNDFQKGDIAEGYSVSREKKESFPLTVTSAQKNPTAFYLCASSDRGADEKLFFGSGTQLSVL.

This clone appeared a single time. In nucleotides, the CDR3 is TGCGCCAGCACTCCCGGGACAGGGATGTCTGGCTACACCTTC. The encoded protein is CASTPGTGMSGYTF. The chain joins TRBV5-1 to TRBJ1-2; 9 bases agree with TRBD1. V lost 6 bases and J lost 7; bases outside the gene matches: 10. This CDR3 is built from 14 residues. The germline gives CDR1 SGHRS, CDR2 YFSETQ.

The chain uses TRBV9 and TRBJ2-1; D is possibly TRBD1 (7 bases). From germline, CDR1 is SGDLS and CDR2 YYNGEE. The CDR3 length is 15 residues. V dropped 4 bases and J dropped 9 bases, with 20 bases sitting between them. This CDR3 is CASSQGGTMDGEQFF. In nucleotides, the CDR3 is TGTGCCAGCAGCCAGGGGGGTACAATGGACGGTGAGCAGTTCTTC.

The rearrangement links TRBV6-1 to TRBJ2-7, with a tentative D call TRBD1 (6 bases). Germline V gives CDR1 MNHNS, CDR2 SASEGT. Trimming left V 3 bases short and J 3 bases short, with 15 bases between. This CDR3 has 15 residues. CDR3 sequence (DNA): TGTGCCAGCAGTGACTCCGGGACACAGTTCTACGAGCAGTACTTC. Translated, it gives CASSDSGTQFYEQYF.

The chain is built from TRBV9 and TRBJ2-1, with a tentative D call TRBD1 (5 bases). Germline CDR1 SGDLS, CDR2 YYNGEE. With 4 bases removed from V and 3 bases from J, the gap between germline ends came to 17 bases. CDR3 length: 16 residues. CDR3: CASSQTARRGYNEQFF. CDR3 nucleotides: TGTGCCAGCAGCCAAACTGCTAGAAGGGGCTACAATGAGCAGTTCTTC.

The chain has TRBV27 and TRBJ1-6; the D gene is possibly TRBD1 (5 bases). The germline V gene encodes CDR1 MNHEY and CDR2 SMNVEV (reference sequence). The CDR3 has 14 amino acids. V shed 3 bases and J shed 10 bases, with 13 bases lying between them. The CDR3 loop reads CASSFGRGWSPLHF. CDR3 coding DNA: TGTGCCAGCAGTTTTGGAAGGGGTTGGTCACCCCTCCACTTT.

The chain couples TRBV4-1 to TRBJ2-3; TRBD2 aligns across 12 bases. V lost 4 bases, J lost 6 bases, and 14 bases stayed unmatched. This CDR3 region has 18 residues. CDR1 and CDR2 from the germline V gene are MGHRA and YSYEKL. The CDR3 is CASSPLMILAGGGDTQYF. The DNA for the CDR3 is TGCGCCAGCAGCCCCCTAATGATACTAGCGGGAGGTGGGGATACGCAGTATTTT.

The sample holds one count of this clone. The V and J genes are TRBV15 and TRBJ1-2; TRBD1 might be the D (5 bases). Germline V CDR1 and CDR2: LNHNV, YYDKDF (reference sequence). V was trimmed by 7 bases and J by 4 bases, leaving 16 bases between them. This CDR3 region has 14 residues. The chain's CDR3 is CATTQSRTLYGYTF. The CDR3 DNA reads TGTGCCACCACCCAGAGCCGGACACTCTATGGCTACACCTTC.

The chain carries TRBV6-4 and TRBJ1-4, with D possibly TRBD1 on 6 matching bases. Germline-derived CDR1 and CDR2 are MRHNA and SNTAGT. The CDR3 runs 16 residues. Between the trimmed V and J ends, which lost 5 bases and 8 bases, there was a span of 21 bases. The CDR3 is CASSHPGHTYGEKLFF. CDR3 coding DNA: TGTGCCAGCAGTCATCCGGGACACACGTACGGGGAAAAACTGTTTTTT.

V usage is TRBV30 and J usage is TRBJ2-7; 8 bases agree with TRBD1. CDR3 length: 13 amino acids. V gave up 2 bases and J gave up 7 bases; unmatched junction bases: 7. Germline V gene sequence: CDR1 GTSNPN, CDR2 SVGIG (reference sequence). The CDR3 nucleotides are TGTGCCTGGAGTAGGACAGGGTCTAGGGAGCAGTACTTC. Residues: CAWSRTGSREQYF.